The clone carrying this TCR beta chain has a single count. The data stem from a study of blood T cell repertoires in COVID-19. Study-level background: Acute and convalescent COVID-19 samples came from the United States, Italy and Spain.

The germline V gene has CDR1 SGHTA and CDR2 FQGNSA. V trimming: 2 bases; J trimming: 6 bases; junction bases outside the gene matches: 9. The CDR3 runs 17 residues. TCRdb keeps only in-frame clones here, not all; method: immunoSEQ multiplex PCR. The profile covers 250,000 or so clones, with 65% to 85% appearing a single time and roughly 5% taken by the ten largest. The J gene is TRBJ1-6, the V gene TRBV7-2; 8 nucleotides line up with TRBD1. The sample consisted of peripheral blood. This sequence was found in a human donor in a cohort sampled during active COVID-19. CDR3 DNA: TGTGCCAGCAGCTTAATACAGGGGGGTTCGGGTAATTCACCCCTCCACTTT. Translated, it gives CASSLIQGGSGNSPLHF. The complete variable domain, with remaining parts taken from reference TRBV7-2 and TRBJ1-6, reads GAGVSQSPSNKVTEKGKDVELRCDPISGHTALYWYRQSLGQGLEFLIYFQGNSAPDKSGLPSDRFSAERTGGSVSTLTIQRTQQEDSAVYLCASSLIQGGSGNSPLHFGNGTRLTVT.